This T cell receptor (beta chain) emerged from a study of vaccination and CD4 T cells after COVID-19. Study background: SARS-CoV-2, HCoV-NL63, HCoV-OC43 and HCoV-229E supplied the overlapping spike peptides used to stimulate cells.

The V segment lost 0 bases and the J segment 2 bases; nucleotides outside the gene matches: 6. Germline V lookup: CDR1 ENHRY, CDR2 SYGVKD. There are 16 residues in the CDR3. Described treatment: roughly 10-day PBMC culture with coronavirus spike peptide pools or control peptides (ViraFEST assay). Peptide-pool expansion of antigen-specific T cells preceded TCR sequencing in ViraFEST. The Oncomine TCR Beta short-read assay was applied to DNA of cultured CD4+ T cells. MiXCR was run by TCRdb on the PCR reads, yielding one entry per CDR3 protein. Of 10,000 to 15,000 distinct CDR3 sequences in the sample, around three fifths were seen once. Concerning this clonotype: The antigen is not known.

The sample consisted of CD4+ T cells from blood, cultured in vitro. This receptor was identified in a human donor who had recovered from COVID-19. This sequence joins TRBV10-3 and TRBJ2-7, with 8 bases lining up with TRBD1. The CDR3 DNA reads TGTGCCATCAGTGAGTCGAGAGGACAGGGTCCCTACGAGCAGTACTTC. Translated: CAISESRGQGPYEQYF.